This entry lists 25 T cell receptor beta chains sequenced from one sample in a study of molecular identifiers for immune sequencing clone quantification. Using its own MiXCR run on the PCR reads, TCRdb lists one record per CDR3 protein. The sample includes about 54,000 distinct CDR3 sequences, approximately 26% of them seen just once. The source material was naive CD8+ T cells from blood, with Jurkat cell RNA spiked in. This sample's subset: FACS-sorted CD8+CD4-CCR7+CD45RA+ naive T cells. Receptor source: a human donor in good health. Some libraries in this study had Jurkat cell RNA spiked in.

A remark on this clonotype: This clone may be a read error of a much larger clone one base away. The chain employs TRBV2 and TRBJ1-2; D remains ambiguous. CDR3 size: 13 residues. CDR1 SNHLY and CDR2 FYNNEI come from the germline V gene. V shed 4 bases and J shed 3 bases, with 9 bases lying between them. This CDR3 reads CASSGAEHYGYTF. CDR3 sequence (DNA): TGTGCCAGCAGTGGGGCAGAGCACTATGGCTACACCTTC.

The table lists this clonotype with many counts. The chain combines TRBV7-9 with TRBJ1-1, with D hard to call. Trimming shortened V by 3 bases and J by 4 bases, and 3 bases separated the two germline ends. There are 11 residues in the CDR3. Looked up from germline, CDR1 is SEHNR and CDR2 is FQNEAQ (reference sequence). This CDR3 reads CASSFGTEAFF. The CDR3 bases are TGTGCCAGCAGCTTCGGCACTGAAGCTTTCTTT. The full variable domain, completed using reference TRBV7-9 and TRBJ1-1, is DTGVSQNPRHKITKRGQNVTFRCDPISEHNRLYWYRQTLGQGPEFLTYFQNEAQLEKSRLLSDRFSAERPKGSFSTLEIQRTEQGDSAMYLCASSFGTEAFFGQGTRLTVV.

Comment on this clonotype: Its ends do not fully match the called genes, so a read error is possible. The J gene is TRBJ2-3, the V gene TRBV4-3; D gene ambiguous. The CDR3 is made up of 14 amino acids. Germline CDR1 reads LGHNA; CDR2 reads YSLEER. CDR3 amino acids: CTSSPFVNTDTQYF. The CDR3 nucleotides read TGCACCAGCAGCCCCTTTGTGAACACAGATACGCAGTATTTT.

This clonotype was observed a handful of times. V and J are TRBV18 and TRBJ2-2, with D tentatively TRBD2 (6 bases). CDR1 and CDR2 (germline): KGHSH, LQKENI. The CDR3 is 17 amino acids. With 3 bases removed from V and 3 bases from J, the gap between germline ends came to 17 bases. The CDR3, as DNA: TGTGCCAGCTCACCCCAACCCGGCGGGAAGTACACCGGGGAGCTGTTTTTT. It yields the protein CASSPQPGGKYTGELFF. Full variable domain (outside the CDR3, taken from reference TRBV18 and TRBJ2-2): NAGVMQNPRHLVRRRGQEARLRCSPMKGHSHVYWYRQLPEEGLKFMVYLQKENIIDESGMPKERFSAEFPKEGPSILRIQQVVRGDSAAYFCASSPQPGGKYTGELFFGEGSRLTVL.

This clonotype has only one observation. This chain uses TRBV7-2 with TRBJ2-5; a weak D match, TRBD2 (6 bases). The V gene lost 2 bases and the J gene lost 8 bases, with 18 bases spanning the gap. From germline, CDR1 is SGHTA and CDR2 FQGNSA. This CDR3 has 15 residues. CDR3 amino acids: CASSLRRDSVFTQYF. The CDR3 DNA follows: TGTGCCAGCAGCTTAAGGCGGGATTCGGTTTTTACCCAGTACTTC.

At least ten counts were recorded for this clonotype. This chain uses TRBV21-1 with TRBJ2-5; the table's D call, TRBD2, was not checked against the DNA. TRBV21-1 is deemed a pseudogene. The CDR3 consists of 17 residues. The CDR3 loop reads CASSKAARSSLQETQYF. CDR3 DNA: TGTGCCAGCAGCAAAGCGGCAAGATCTAGCTTACAAGAGACCCAGTACTTC.

The count of this clonotype is one. Just one base apart from a much larger clone, this may be a read error. The chain employs TRBV7-9 and TRBJ2-7; D remains ambiguous. The V gene's germline CDR1 is SEHNR and CDR2 FQNEAQ (reference sequence). This CDR3 region has 14 residues. Deletions cut 5 bases from V and 6 bases from J, with 17 bases between. The DNA for the CDR3 is TGTGCCAGCAGCCACGTTGCACGGGTGGGCGAGCAGTACTTC. Its protein is CASSHVARVGEQYF.

With regard to this clonotype: One base away lies a much larger clone, so this may be a sequencing read error. The chain employs TRBV7-6 and TRBJ2-3, with 8 bases fitting TRBD2. The CDR3 is 16 amino acids. Germline V gives CDR1 SGHVS, CDR2 FNYEAQ. Here the CDR3 reads CVSVSGGSRGTDTQYF. The CDR3 nucleotides read TGTGTCAGCGTGAGCGGGGGCTCAAGAGGCACAGATACGCAGTATTTT. Variable domain in full (rest from reference TRBV7-6 and TRBJ2-3): GAGVSQSPRYKVTKRGQDVALRCDPISGHVSLYWYRQALGQGPEFLTYFNYEAQQDKSGLPNDRFSAERPEGSISTLTIQRTEQRDSAMYRCVSVSGGSRGTDTQYFGPGTRLTVL.

This clonotype appeared many times. The chain joins TRBV28 to TRBJ1-1; a possible D gene is TRBD1 (5 bases). V lost 6 bases and J lost 1, with 27 bases in between. The CDR3 has 19 amino acids. Germline CDR1 MDHEN, CDR2 SYDVKM. CDR3 residues: CASSPRHGQGPVWNTEAFF. CDR3 nucleotides: TGTGCCAGCAGCCCTCGGCATGGGCAGGGTCCGGTGTGGAACACTGAAGCTTTCTTT.

At least ten counts were recorded for this clonotype. This chain uses TRBV20-1 with TRBJ1-4, with D unresolved. Germline CDR1 reads DFQATT; CDR2 reads SNEGSKA (reference sequence). The CDR3 length is 14 residues. The ends were cut back, 1 base at V and 8 bases at J, with 14 bases in the middle. CDR3 nucleotides: TGCAGTGCTAGAGGAGGCAGCCTTGGGGAAAAACTGTTTTTT. This sequence encodes CSARGGSLGEKLFF.

Notes on this clonotype: This may be a read error: a much more frequent sequence differs by one nucleotide. The chain recombines TRBV6-4 with TRBJ1-5, with D hard to call. The V gene's germline CDR1 is MRHNA and CDR2 SNTAGT. CDR3 length: 13 residues. The CDR3 region is CASSGPLYQSQHF. The CDR3, as DNA: TGTGCCAGCAGTGGTCCCCTTTATCAGTCCCAGCATTTT.

The J gene is TRBJ2-1, the V gene TRBV24-1, with D unresolved. This CDR3 is built from 15 residues. Germline lookup yields CDR1 KGHDR and CDR2 SFDVKD. Trimming took 4 bases from V and 5 from J, leaving 14 bases between them. The CDR3 DNA is TGTGCCACCAGTGACCCTGCGCCCTACCACAATGAGCAGTTCTTC. This translates into CATSDPAPYHNEQFF.

This clonotype has a count of ten or more. This chain links TRBV7-6 with TRBJ2-3, with D hard to call. V lost 4 bases and J lost 2, with 10 bases in between. The CDR3 loop spans 14 amino acids. Germline CDR1 is SGHVS and CDR2 is FNYEAQ. The CDR3 sequence: CASSSGSFTDTQYF. The CDR3, as DNA: TGTGCCAGCAGCTCCGGGTCTTTCACAGATACGCAGTATTTT.

This clonotype has ten or more counts. The rearrangement uses TRBV14 and TRBJ2-3; no clear D gene. Germline values: CDR1 SGHDN, CDR2 FVKESK. The CDR3 runs to 14 residues. V lost 1 base and J 3 bases, leaving 8 bases between the germline ends. CDR3 residues: CASSQVTVTDTQYF. The CDR3 DNA sequence: TGTGCCAGCAGCCAAGTTACGGTGACAGATACGCAGTATTTT.

The rearrangement uses TRBV5-3 and TRBJ2-1; D ambiguous. TRBV5-3 is an open reading frame, and its role is uncertain. V lost 8 bases and J 7 bases, leaving 16 bases between the germline ends. This CDR3 region has 13 residues. CDR3 sequence: CASGLATDNEQFF. The CDR3 DNA reads as TGTGCCAGCGGCTTGGCCACCGATAATGAGCAGTTCTTC.

CDR3 sequence reads: CASSVFSVLNTEAFF. CDR3 DNA: TGTGCCAGCAGTGTGTTTTCCGTACTGAACACTGAAGCTTTCTTT. The chain combines TRBV2 with TRBJ1-1; unclear D gene. V was cut by 4 bases and J by 0 bases, with 12 bases left in between. CDR1 SNHLY and CDR2 FYNNEI come from the germline V gene. This CDR3 has 15 amino acids.

This clonotype was seen many times. The chain's CDR3 is CASSLASSTGDTQYF. Here the CDR3 DNA reads TGTGCCAGCAGCTTGGCTAGCTCGACGGGAGATACGCAGTATTTT. The V gene is TRBV7-6, the J gene TRBJ2-3, with D maybe TRBD2 (5 bases). CDR1 is SGHVS, CDR2 FNYEAQ, per germline. The length of the CDR3 is 15 residues. The V end lost 3 bases, the J end lost 5 bases, and 15 bases lay between the germline ends. Full variable domain (remainder filled in from reference TRBV7-6 and TRBJ2-3): GAGVSQSPRYKVTKRGQDVALRCDPISGHVSLYWYRQALGQGPEFLTYFNYEAQQDKSGLPNDRFSAERPEGSISTLTIQRTEQRDSAMYRCASSLASSTGDTQYFGPGTRLTVL.

This clonotype was counted at least ten times. The V call is TRBV19, the J call TRBJ2-3, with 8 bases matching TRBD2. The CDR3 spans 15 residues. V lost 7 bases, J lost 6 bases, and 12 bases stayed unmatched. The germline gives CDR1 LNHDA, CDR2 SQIVND (reference sequence). The CDR3 is CASTWTSFHWDTQYF. The CDR3 nucleotides read TGTGCCAGTACCTGGACTAGCTTCCATTGGGATACGCAGTATTTT.

This chain connects TRBV29-1 to TRBJ1-1; D gene uncertain. CDR3 length: 12 amino acids. Trimming took 6 bases from V and 4 from J, leaving 12 bases between them. CDR1 is SQVTM, CDR2 ANQGSEA, per germline. The CDR3 coding sequence is TGCAGCGTGGTAGAGATGAGCACTGAAGCTTTCTTT. It translates to CSVVEMSTEAFF.

This clonotype has a count of ten or more. This chain links TRBV6-5 with TRBJ1-4; D not resolved. V was shortened by 5 bases and J by 0 bases, with 10 bases between the two germline ends. The germline V gene has CDR1 MNHEY and CDR2 SVGAGI. CDR3 length: 15 residues. CDR3 loop: CASSPLRATNEKLFF. CDR3 sequence (DNA): TGTGCCAGCAGTCCTTTAAGGGCAACTAATGAAAAACTGTTTTTT.

Turning to this clonotype: A much larger clone is a single base away; this may be a read error. The rearrangement uses TRBV6-6 and TRBJ2-5, with D perhaps matching TRBD2 (6 bases). The CDR3 extends over 15 amino acids. CDR1 is MNHNY and CDR2 is SVGAGI in the germline V gene (reference sequence). CDR3 nucleotide sequence: TGTGCCAGCAGGGGTAATAGCGGTTACCAAGAGCCCCAGTACTTC. It yields the protein CASRGNSGYQEPQYF.

To note about this clonotype: The conserved phenylalanine or tryptophan is not found at the CDR3 terminus, so this likely reflects a read error. V usage is TRBV6-5 and J usage is TRBJ2-1; no clear D. CDR3 length: 19 residues. The germline CDR1 and CDR2 sequences are MNHEY and SVGAGI. The ends were cut back, 2 bases at V and 3 bases at J, with 23 bases in the middle. The CDR3 reads CASSYPEVRPRLVYNEQFL. The DNA of the CDR3 is TGTGCCAGCAGTTACCCCGAGGTTCGTCCTCGTTTAGTCTACAATGAGCAGTTCCTC.

There are many counts of this clonotype. The gene calls are TRBV30 and TRBJ1-2, with 8 bases lining up with TRBD1. Looked up from germline, CDR1 is GTSNPN and CDR2 is SVGIG (reference sequence). The CDR3 spans 13 residues. J was trimmed by 7 bases and V by 4 bases; bases with no gene match: 8. CDR3 nucleotides: TGTGCCTGGACCGGCAGGGGGCTTACTGGCTACACCTTC. Translation gives CAWTGRGLTGYTF. The entire variable domain, with the rest obtained from reference TRBV30 and TRBJ1-2, is as follows: SQTIHQWPATLVQPVGSPLSLECTVEGTSNPNLYWYRQAAGRGLQLLFYSVGIGQISSEVPQNLSASRPQDRQFILSSKKLLLSDSGFYLCAWTGRGLTGYTFGSGTRLTVV.

As for this clonotype: This may arise from a read error, as a much more abundant clone is one base away. This chain links TRBV7-9 with TRBJ2-7; D gene unclear. Germline lookup yields CDR1 SEHNR and CDR2 FQNEAQ (reference sequence). V lost 0 bases to trimming and J lost 2 bases, with 14 bases between them. This CDR3 has 16 residues. The CDR3 spells CASSLAIEVNPYEQYF. The CDR3, as DNA: TGTGCCAGCAGCTTAGCCATAGAAGTTAACCCCTACGAGCAGTACTTC. Together with reference TRBV7-9 and TRBJ2-7, the CDR3 gives the full variable domain: DTGVSQNPRHKITKRGQNVTFRCDPISEHNRLYWYRQTLGQGPEFLTYFQNEAQLEKSRLLSDRFSAERPKGSFSTLEIQRTEQGDSAMYLCASSLAIEVNPYEQYFGPGTRLTVT.

Ten or more counts support this clonotype. The V and J genes are TRBV7-9 and TRBJ1-1; 9 bases match TRBD1. The ends lost 1 base at V and 6 bases at J; junction bases unmatched: 3. Germline V gene data show CDR1 as SEHNR and CDR2 as FQNEAQ (reference sequence). The CDR3 runs 14 residues. The CDR3 DNA reads as TGTGCCAGCAGCTTAGTACAGGGGGCATCTGAAGCTTTCTTT. This sequence encodes CASSLVQGASEAFF.